This TCR beta chain was sequenced for a study of CD8+ T cells in alopecia areata (dated by TCRdb to 2016 to 2018). Study-level background: The treated patients, all with moderate-to-severe alopecia areata, were enrolled in an open-label pilot trial of oral tofacitinib given at 5 to 10 mg twice daily. Amplification of TCRbeta CDR3 regions was done by immunoSEQ multiplex PCR using 35 Vbeta forward primers and 13 Jbeta reverse primers. Tofacitinib was administered for 6 to 18 months, and 6 months of follow-up off drug were then conducted to assess delayed response and recurrence. Disease severity in treated patients was measured with the SALT score, which quantifies the percentage of affected scalp surface area. The study used high-throughput TCRbeta sequencing to examine T cell clonal expansion in alopecia areata, in both the C3H/HeJ mouse model and human patients. RNA was extracted with the PAXgene miRNA kit for fixed scalp, the miRNeasy kit for PBMCs, and the RNeasy kit for mouse skin. Tofacitinib-treated patients had biopsies at baseline and at 4 and 24 weeks of treatment, with a later scalp biopsy in several patients. Scalp tissue and sorted CD4+ and CD8+ peripheral blood T cells from patchy and totalis/universalis alopecia areata patients and from healthy controls were covered by human TCRbeta sequencing. Clonality in the scalp was compared among normal scalp (n=4), patchy alopecia areata scalp (n=8), and alopecia totalis/universalis scalp (n=8). The full study reports these points: Because the treated cohort was small and included a single nonresponder, larger studies are needed to assess links between baseline CD8+ expansion and response. Resident alphabeta T cells in normal human skin are also sequenced, complicating scalp TCR repertoire analysis, unlike mouse skin dominated by gammadelta T cells. Higher clonality and more expanded CD8+ clones were observed in lesional scalp than in normal scalp, particularly in alopecia totalis/universalis, a finding suggestive of antigenic drive. During tofacitinib treatment, many expanded lesional clones stuck around in both scalp and blood, and this persistence may partly explain why relapse happens after treatment is stopped. Scalp clonality and the number of expanded CD8+ clones among the top 100 scalp clones were significantly decreased by tofacitinib. TCR sequences shared between patients were less clear than in mice, possibly partly because of HLA diversity in the patient population.

Library preparation was by the immunoSEQ multiplex PCR assay. RNA was extracted from all samples and reverse transcribed into cDNA as template for TCR sequencing. SuperScript III was used for first-strand cDNA synthesis, primed with a 2:1 mix of oligo-dT and random hexamers. A synthetic immune receptor repertoire was used to measure amplification bias, and any remaining bias was corrected computationally. In the original analysis: Raw reads were preprocessed to remove errors, and CDR3 was defined according to IMGT conventions as the region from the conserved cysteine to phenylalanine. Clonality was computed as 1 minus the Shannon entropy, with the entropy normalized by log2 of the number of productive unique TCRs. Scalp TCRbeta sequences were cross-referenced with sorted blood CD4 and CD8 repertoires so that the CD4 or CD8 identity of scalp clones could be inferred. TCRdb obtained this table from immuneACCESS and retained in-frame rearrangements with V and J assigned. These tables miss some clones; where compared with another copy, unresolved V genes account for less than half of the shortfall, and the remainder is unexplained. V and J calls and clone size are those listed in that table; D and trimming were worked out from the DNA. The sample table holds tens of thousands of clones, of which 29% were seen once. The ten largest clones capture more than 13% of the sample.

The time point label for this specimen denotes: around 29 days on oral tofacitinib. This sample's treatment or condition label indicates: oral pan-JAK inhibitor, 5-10 mg twice daily. From alopecia areata patients, peripheral blood was collected along with lesional scalp punch biopsies. PBMCs were separated by density centrifugation and stained for CD3, CD4 and CD8, after which CD4+ and CD8+ T cells were sorted on a FACSAria. Worth noting for this clone: Its binding antigen is unknown. No per-base quality is available; no much larger clone lies one base away.

Trimming costs V 6 bases and J 2 bases, and their ends lie 14 bases apart. The germline V gene (reference sequence) provides CDR1 MNHEY and CDR2 SMNVEV. The CDR3 runs 14 amino acids, cysteine and phenylalanine included. Only CDR3 DNA remains: 42 bases, in frame from the first base. The chain is encoded by TRBV27 joined to TRBJ2-7, and perhaps TRBD1 as D gene, on 6 matching bases. Here the sequenced sample was CD8+ T cells sorted from blood, taken at week 4, from a patient treated with tofacitinib. The sequence came from a human donor with alopecia areata. For the CDR3, the sequence is CASRTGTLAYEQYF. The DNA is TGTGCCAGCAGAACCGGGACATTGGCCTACGAGCAGTACTTC.